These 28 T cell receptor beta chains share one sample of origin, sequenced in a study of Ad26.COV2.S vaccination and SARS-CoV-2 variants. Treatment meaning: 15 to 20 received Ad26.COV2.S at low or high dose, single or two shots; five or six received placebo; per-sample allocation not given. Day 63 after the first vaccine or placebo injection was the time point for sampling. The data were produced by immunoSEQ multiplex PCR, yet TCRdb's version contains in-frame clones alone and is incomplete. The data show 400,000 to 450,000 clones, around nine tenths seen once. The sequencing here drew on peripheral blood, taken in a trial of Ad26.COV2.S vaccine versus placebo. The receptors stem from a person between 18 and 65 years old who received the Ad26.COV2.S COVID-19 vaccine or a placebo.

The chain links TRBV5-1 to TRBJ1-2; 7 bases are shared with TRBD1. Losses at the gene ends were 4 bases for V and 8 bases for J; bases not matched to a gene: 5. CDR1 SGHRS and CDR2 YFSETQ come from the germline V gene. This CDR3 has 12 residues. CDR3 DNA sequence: TGCGCCAGCAGCCCTGGACAGGTCGGCTACACCTTC. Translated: CASSPGQVGYTF.

DNA of the CDR3: TGTGCCAGCAGCCCTAAATCAGGGGGCCAATTCGAGGGGACCTACGAGCAGTACTTC. Its protein product is CASSPKSGGQFEGTYEQYF. The chain is built from TRBV7-6 and TRBJ2-7; 8 bases fit TRBD1. Per the germline V gene, CDR1 is SGHVS and CDR2 is FNYEAQ. CDR3 length equals 19 residues. The V segment lost 5 bases and the J segment 2 bases; nucleotides outside the gene matches: 20.

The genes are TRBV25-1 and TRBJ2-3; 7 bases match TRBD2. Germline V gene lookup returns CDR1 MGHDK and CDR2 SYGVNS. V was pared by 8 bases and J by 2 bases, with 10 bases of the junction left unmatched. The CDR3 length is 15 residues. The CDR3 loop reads CASLGGGGSTDTQYF. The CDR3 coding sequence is TGTGCCAGCCTAGGCGGGGGAGGCTCCACAGATACGCAGTATTTT.

Written as DNA, the CDR3 is TGTGCCAGCGAGCGTAAAAGAGGGACCTCTGGGGCCAACGTCCTGACTTTC. Translated: CASERKRGTSGANVLTF. The chain links TRBV19 to TRBJ2-6; D tentatively reads TRBD1 or TRBD2 (5 bases each). With 9 bases removed from V and 0 bases from J, the gap between germline ends came to 18 bases. Germline assignment: CDR1 LNHDA and CDR2 SQIVND (reference sequence). This CDR3 region has 17 residues.

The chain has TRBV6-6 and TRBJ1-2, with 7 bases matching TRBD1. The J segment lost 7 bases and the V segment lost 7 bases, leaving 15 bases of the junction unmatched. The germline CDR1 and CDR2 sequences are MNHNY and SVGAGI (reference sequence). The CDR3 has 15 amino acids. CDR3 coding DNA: TGTGCCAGCAATACACCCAGGGGGAAGTTGGGTGGCTACACCTTC. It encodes CASNTPRGKLGGYTF.

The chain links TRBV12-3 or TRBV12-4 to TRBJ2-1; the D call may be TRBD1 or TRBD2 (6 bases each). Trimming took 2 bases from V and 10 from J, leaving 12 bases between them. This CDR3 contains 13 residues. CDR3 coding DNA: TGTGCCAGCAGTTTACGGGTGGGGGGCGAGCAGTTCTTC. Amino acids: CASSLRVGGEQFF.

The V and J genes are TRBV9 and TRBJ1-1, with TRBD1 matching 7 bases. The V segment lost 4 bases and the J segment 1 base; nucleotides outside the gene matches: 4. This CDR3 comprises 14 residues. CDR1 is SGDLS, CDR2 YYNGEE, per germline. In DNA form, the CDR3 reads TGTGCCAGCAGCATCTCAGGGGGGAACACTGAAGCTTTCTTT. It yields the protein CASSISGGNTEAFF.

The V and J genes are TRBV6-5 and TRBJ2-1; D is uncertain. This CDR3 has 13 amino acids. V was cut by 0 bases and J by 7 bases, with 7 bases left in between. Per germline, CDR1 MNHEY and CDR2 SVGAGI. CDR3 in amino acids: CASSYSPPNEQFF. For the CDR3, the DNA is TGTGCCAGCAGTTACTCCCCTCCTAATGAGCAGTTCTTC.

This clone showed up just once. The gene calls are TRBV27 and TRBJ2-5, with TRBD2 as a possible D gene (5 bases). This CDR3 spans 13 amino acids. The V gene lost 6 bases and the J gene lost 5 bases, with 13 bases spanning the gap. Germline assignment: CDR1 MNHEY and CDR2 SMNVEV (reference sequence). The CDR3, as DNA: TGTGCCAGCAGCGAATATGGGAGTGAGACCCAGTACTTC. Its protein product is CASSEYGSETQYF.

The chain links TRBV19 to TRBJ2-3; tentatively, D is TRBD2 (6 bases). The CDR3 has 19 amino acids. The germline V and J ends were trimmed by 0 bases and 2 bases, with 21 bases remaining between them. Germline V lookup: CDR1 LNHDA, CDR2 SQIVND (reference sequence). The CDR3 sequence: CASSIDPVAAGLFTDTQYF. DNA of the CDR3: TGTGCCAGTAGTATAGATCCGGTAGCGGCAGGTCTATTCACAGATACGCAGTATTTT.

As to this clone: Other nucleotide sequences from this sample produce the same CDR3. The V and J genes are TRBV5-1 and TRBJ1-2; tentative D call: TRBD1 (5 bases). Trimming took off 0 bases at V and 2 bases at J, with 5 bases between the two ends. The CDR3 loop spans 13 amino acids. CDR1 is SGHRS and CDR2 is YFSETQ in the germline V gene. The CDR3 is CASSLEGNYGYTF. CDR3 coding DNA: TGCGCCAGCAGCTTGGAGGGGAACTATGGCTACACCTTC.

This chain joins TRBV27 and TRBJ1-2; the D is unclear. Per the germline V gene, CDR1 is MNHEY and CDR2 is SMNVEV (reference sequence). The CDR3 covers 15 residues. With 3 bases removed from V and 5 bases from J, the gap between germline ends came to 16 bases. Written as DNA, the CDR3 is TGTGCCAGCAGTTTTTCCCCCTTCCGGGCTTATGGCTACACCTTC. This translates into CASSFSPFRAYGYTF.

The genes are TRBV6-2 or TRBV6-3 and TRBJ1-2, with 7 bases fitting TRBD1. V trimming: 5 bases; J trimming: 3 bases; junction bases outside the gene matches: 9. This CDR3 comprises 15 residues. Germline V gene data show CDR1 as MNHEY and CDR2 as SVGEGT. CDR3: CASSRGQWRHYGYTF. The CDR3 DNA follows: TGTGCCAGCAGTAGGGGACAGTGGAGACACTATGGCTACACCTTC.

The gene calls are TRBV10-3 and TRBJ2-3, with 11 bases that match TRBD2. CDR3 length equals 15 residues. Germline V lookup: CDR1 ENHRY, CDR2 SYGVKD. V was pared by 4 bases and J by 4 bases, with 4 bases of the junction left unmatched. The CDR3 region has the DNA TGTGCCATCAGTGTGACTAGCGGGAAAGCAGATACGCAGTATTTT. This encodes CAISVTSGKADTQYF.

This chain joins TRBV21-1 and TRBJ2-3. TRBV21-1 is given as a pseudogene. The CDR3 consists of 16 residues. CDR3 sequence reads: CASSKEVNGSTDTQYF. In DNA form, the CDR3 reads TGTGCCAGCAGCAAAGAGGTTAACGGATCGACAGATACGCAGTATTTT.

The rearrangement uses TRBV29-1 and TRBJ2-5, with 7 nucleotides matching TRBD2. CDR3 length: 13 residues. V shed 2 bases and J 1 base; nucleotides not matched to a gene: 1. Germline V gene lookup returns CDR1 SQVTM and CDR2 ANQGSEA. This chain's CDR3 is CSVETSAQETQYF. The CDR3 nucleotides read TGCAGCGTTGAAACTAGCGCCCAAGAGACCCAGTACTTC.

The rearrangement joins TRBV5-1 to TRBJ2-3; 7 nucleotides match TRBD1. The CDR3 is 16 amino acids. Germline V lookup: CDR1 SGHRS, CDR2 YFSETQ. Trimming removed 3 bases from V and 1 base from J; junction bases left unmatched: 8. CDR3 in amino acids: CASSYRGEPGTDTQYF. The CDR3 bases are TGCGCCAGCAGCTACAGGGGAGAGCCTGGCACAGATACGCAGTATTTT.

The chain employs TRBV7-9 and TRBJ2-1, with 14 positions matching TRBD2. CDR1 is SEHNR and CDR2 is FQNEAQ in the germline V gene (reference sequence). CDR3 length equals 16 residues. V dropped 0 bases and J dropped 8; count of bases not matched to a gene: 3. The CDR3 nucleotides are TGTGCCAGCAGCTTAGCTGGGACTAGCGGGAGCGATGAGCAGTTCTTC. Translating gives CASSLAGTSGSDEQFF.

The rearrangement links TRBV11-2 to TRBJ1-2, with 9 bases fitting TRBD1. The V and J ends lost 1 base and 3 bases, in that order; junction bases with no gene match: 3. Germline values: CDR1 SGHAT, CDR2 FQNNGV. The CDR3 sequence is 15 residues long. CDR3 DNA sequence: TGTGCCAGCAGCTTAGGGACAGGGGCCTACTATGGCTACACCTTC. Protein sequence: CASSLGTGAYYGYTF.

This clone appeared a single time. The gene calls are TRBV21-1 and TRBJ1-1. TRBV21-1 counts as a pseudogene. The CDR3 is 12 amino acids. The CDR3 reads CASVLGDTEAFF. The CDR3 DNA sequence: TGTGCCAGCGTTCTGGGAGACACTGAAGCTTTCTTT.

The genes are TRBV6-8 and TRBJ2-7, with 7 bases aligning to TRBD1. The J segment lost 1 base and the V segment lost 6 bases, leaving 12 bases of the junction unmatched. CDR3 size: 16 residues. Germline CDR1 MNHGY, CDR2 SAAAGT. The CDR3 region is CASRPCRTGDSYEQYF. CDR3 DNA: TGTGCCAGCAGGCCTTGCCGGACAGGTGATTCCTACGAGCAGTACTTC.

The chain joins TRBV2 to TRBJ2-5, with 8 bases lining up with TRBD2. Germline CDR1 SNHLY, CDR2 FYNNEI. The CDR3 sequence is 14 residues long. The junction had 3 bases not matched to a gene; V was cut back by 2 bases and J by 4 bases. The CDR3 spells CASSETGGGETQYF. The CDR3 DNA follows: TGTGCCAGCAGTGAAACGGGAGGGGGAGAGACCCAGTACTTC.

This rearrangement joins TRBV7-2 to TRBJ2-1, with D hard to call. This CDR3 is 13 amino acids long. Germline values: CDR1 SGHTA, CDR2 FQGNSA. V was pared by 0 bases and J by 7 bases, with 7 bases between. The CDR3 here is CASSLAWKNEQFF. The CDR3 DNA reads TGTGCCAGCAGCTTAGCTTGGAAGAATGAGCAGTTCTTC.

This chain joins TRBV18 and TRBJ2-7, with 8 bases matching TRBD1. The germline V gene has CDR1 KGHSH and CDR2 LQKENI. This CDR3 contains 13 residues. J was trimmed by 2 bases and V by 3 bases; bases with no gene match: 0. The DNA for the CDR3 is TGTGCCAGCTCACCGGACAGGGCCTACGAGCAGTACTTC. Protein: CASSPDRAYEQYF.

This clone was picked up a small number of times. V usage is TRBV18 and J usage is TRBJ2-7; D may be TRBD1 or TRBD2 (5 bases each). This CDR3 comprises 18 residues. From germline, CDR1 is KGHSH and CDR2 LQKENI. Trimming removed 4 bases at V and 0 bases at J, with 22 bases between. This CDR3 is CASSLTGTAATFSYEQYF. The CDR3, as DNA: TGTGCCAGCTCACTTACCGGGACCGCTGCTACCTTCTCCTACGAGCAGTACTTC.

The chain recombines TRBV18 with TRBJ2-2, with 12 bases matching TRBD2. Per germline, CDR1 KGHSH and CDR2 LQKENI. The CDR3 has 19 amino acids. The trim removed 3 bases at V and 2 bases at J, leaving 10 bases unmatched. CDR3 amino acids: CASSPRPASGRANTGELFF. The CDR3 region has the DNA TGTGCCAGCTCACCTCGGCCCGCTAGCGGGAGGGCCAACACCGGGGAGCTGTTTTTT. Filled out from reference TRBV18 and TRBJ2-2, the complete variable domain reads NAGVMQNPRHLVRRRGQEARLRCSPMKGHSHVYWYRQLPEEGLKFMVYLQKENIIDESGMPKERFSAEFPKEGPSILRIQQVVRGDSAAYFCASSPRPASGRANTGELFFGEGSRLTVL.

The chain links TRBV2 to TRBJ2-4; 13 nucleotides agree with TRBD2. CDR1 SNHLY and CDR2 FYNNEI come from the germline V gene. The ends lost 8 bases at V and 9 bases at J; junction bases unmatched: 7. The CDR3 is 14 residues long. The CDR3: CASQTSGRSGIQYF. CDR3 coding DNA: TGTGCCAGCCAGACTAGCGGGAGGTCGGGCATTCAGTACTTC.

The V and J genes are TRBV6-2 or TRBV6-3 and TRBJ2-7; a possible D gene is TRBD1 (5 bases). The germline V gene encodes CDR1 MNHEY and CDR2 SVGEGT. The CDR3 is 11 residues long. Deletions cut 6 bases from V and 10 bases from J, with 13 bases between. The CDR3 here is CASSHAGNQYF. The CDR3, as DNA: TGTGCCAGCAGCCACGCAGGGAATCAGTACTTC.